The clone carrying this T cell receptor beta chain was found many times. The target antigen is unknown. From germline, CDR1 is ENHRY and CDR2 SYGVKD. The germline V and J ends were trimmed by 10 bases and 2 bases, with 22 bases remaining between them. The CDR3 totals 16 residues. This sample was taken from a study of T cells after yellow fever vaccination. Study findings and constraints: Reappearance after the booster was seen for most primary-vaccination clones, at 95% to 97% CD4 and around 90% CD8. Abundant clonotypes (contaminants from the bulk population) could be present in FACS-sorted repertoires.

From the 5' RACE reads, TCRdb called clonotypes with MiXCR, one entry per CDR3 protein. The profile shows around 310,000 distinct CDR3 sequences, around 4% of them singletons. This chain joins TRBV10-3 and TRBJ2-3; D may be TRBD1 or TRBD2 (5 bases each). Here the sequenced sample was PBMCs, taken on the day of the yellow fever booster vaccination. This TCR was recovered from a man younger than 35 who received the YFV17D yellow fever vaccine. The CDR3 DNA sequence: TGTGCCACAGGGAGCGGAAGGGTTTCCCCCACAGATACGCAGTATTTT. It specifies CATGSGRVSPTDTQYF.